This T cell receptor (beta chain) was captured in a study of T cells after yellow fever vaccination. About the research overall: Each low-cell-number fraction was prepared by means of SMART-Seq v4 Ultra Low Input. Study conclusions and caveats: The booster response re-showed most primary clones: approximately 95% CD4, almost 90% CD8.

Generation of TCR cDNA used 5'RACE template switching (which added a universal primer site and UMIs). TCRdb itself ran the 5' RACE reads through MiXCR, one entry per CDR3 protein. The data hold hundreds of thousands of distinct CDR3 sequences, with roughly a sixth observed a single time. This clonotype has only a few counts. Its antigen is unidentified. V shed 7 bases and J shed 4 bases, with 22 bases lying between them. This CDR3 is built from 16 residues. From germline, CDR1 is MNHEY and CDR2 SVGEGT. The V call is TRBV6-2 or TRBV6-3, the J call TRBJ1-2; no clear D. This sequence was found in a man younger than 35 who received the YFV17D yellow fever vaccine. This specimen consisted of PBMCs, obtained before the yellow fever booster vaccination. The CDR3 DNA follows: TGTGCCAGCACCTTTACCTTGGGCGGATTGACCTATGGCTACACCTTC. This gives the protein CASTFTLGGLTYGYTF.